This section outlines one T cell receptor beta chain sequence together with its context. The antigen is undetermined. TCRdb keeps only in-frame clones here, not all; method: immunoSEQ multiplex PCR. The sample holds 71,000 or so clones, about 81% seen once. The data were taken from a study of OX40 agonist ivuxolimab in advanced cancers. Overall study results and limits: Clonal expansion from baseline to week 6 occurred in both CD4+ and CD8+ T cells.

This CDR3 region has 14 residues. V was trimmed by 7 bases and J by 2 bases, leaving 10 bases between them. CDR1 is SGHRS, CDR2 YFSETQ, per germline. This receptor was taken from an adult with an advanced solid tumor such as melanoma, head and neck, liver or kidney cancer. The genes are TRBV5-1 and TRBJ2-6; unclear D gene. Material: CD4+ or CD8+ T cells sorted from blood, obtained in a trial of the OX40 agonist ivuxolimab. CDR3 sequence (DNA): TGCGCCAGCTCAGAAACGGCTGGGGCCAACGTCCTGACTTTC. It specifies CASSETAGANVLTF.